This T cell receptor (beta chain) appears in the sequencing data of a study of T cell changes during pregnancy in multiple sclerosis (dated by TCRdb to about 2019). Study-level background: Changes in the T cell repertoire over the course of pregnancy were examined in this study in women with multiple sclerosis.

A remark on this clone: Its binding antigen is unknown. Base quality data are lacking; no much larger clone is found one base away.

The method was the immunoSEQ multiplex PCR assay. TCRdb stores this immuneACCESS table with in-frame sequences only. Part of the clones is absent; in the studies checked, under half of the shortfall reflects unresolved V genes, and no reason is known for the rest. The sample records under 70,000 clones, about nine tenths of which are singletons. The ten largest clones represent about 0.27% of the sample. Trimming takes 6 bases from V and 6 bases from J, and the germline ends sit 16 bases apart. Per the germline V gene, MDHEN is the CDR1 and SYDVKM is the CDR2. The cysteine opens and the phenylalanine closes a CDR3 of 14 amino acids. Of all the DNA, just the CDR3 is kept, 42 bases in frame from base 1.

The rearranged chain carries TRBV28 and TRBJ2-3; no D gene call is confident. The TCR comes from a female donor with multiple sclerosis, enrolled in a pregnancy study. The source was CD4+ T cells from peripheral blood mononuclear cells, collected after pregnancy. The nucleotide sequence reads TGTGCCAGCAGCCCCCCGAGCCGTTCCGATACGCAGTATTTT. Its protein reads: CASSPPSRSDTQYF.